This TCR beta chain is drawn from a study of cytomegalovirus exposure and HLA in healthy donors. V dropped 8 bases and J dropped 4 bases, with 17 bases sitting between them. The CDR3 runs 15 residues. Germline loops: CDR1 MNHNS, CDR2 SASEGT. Here immunoSEQ multiplex PCR was the method, and the copy in TCRdb shows in-frame clones only, minus some. Here the sample spans about 280,000 clones, approximately 86% being singletons. V is TRBV6-1 and J is TRBJ2-2, with D unresolved. The specimen was PBMCs. This clonotype was obtained from a young woman in good health and CMV-seronegative. DNA of the CDR3: TGTGCCAGCTCTGTTTTCTATCTACCCACCGGGGAGCTGTTTTTT. Residues: CASSVFYLPTGELFF.